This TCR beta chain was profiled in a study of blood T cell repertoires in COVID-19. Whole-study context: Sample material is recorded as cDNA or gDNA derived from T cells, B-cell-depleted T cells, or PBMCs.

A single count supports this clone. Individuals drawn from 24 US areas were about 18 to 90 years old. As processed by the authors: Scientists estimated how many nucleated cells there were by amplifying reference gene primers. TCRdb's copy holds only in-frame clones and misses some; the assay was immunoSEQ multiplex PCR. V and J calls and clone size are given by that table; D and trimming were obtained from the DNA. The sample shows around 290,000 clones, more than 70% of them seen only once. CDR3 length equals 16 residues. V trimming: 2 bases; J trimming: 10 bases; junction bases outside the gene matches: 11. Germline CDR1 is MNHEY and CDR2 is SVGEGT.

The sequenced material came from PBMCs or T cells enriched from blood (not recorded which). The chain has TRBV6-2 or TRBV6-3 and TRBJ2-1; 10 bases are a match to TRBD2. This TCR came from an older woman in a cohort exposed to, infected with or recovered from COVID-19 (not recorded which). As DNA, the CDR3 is TGTGCCAGCAGTTACAGGGCGAGCGGGAGGGCGGAGGAGCAGTTCTTC. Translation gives CASSYRASGRAEEQFF.